This TCR beta chain was recovered during a study of blood T cell repertoires in COVID-19. Study details: COVID-19 samples, acute and convalescent, were from the United States, Italy and Spain.

Germline V gene lookup returns CDR1 MGHRA and CDR2 YSYEKL. V trimming: 3 bases; J trimming: 4 bases; junction bases outside the gene matches: 10. The length of the CDR3 is 18 residues. Recovered status applied to Cohort 3 donors who had two consecutive negative PCRs. It also applied to those with clearance or with symptom resolution. This clone has only one observation. Data came from immunoSEQ multiplex PCR; TCRdb stores just in-frame clones and leaves some out. This table holds over 200,000 clones, roughly 84% found once. The specimen sequenced was PBMCs or T cells enriched from blood (not recorded which). This TCR came from a woman in her thirties or forties who had recovered from COVID-19. This chain uses TRBV4-1 with TRBJ2-5, with 14 bases aligning to TRBD2. CDR3: CASSHPGLAGEGGETQYF. CDR3 coding DNA: TGCGCCAGCAGCCACCCGGGACTAGCGGGAGAAGGAGGAGAGACCCAGTACTTC.